Detailed here is one T cell receptor beta chain. These data belong to a study of OX40 agonist ivuxolimab in advanced cancers. Assay: immunoSEQ multiplex PCR; the TCRdb copy retains only in-frame clones and omits some. The sample has roughly 92,000 clones, roughly 87% seen once. This CDR3 has 14 residues. In germline, CDR1 is MDHEN, CDR2 SYDVKM. Trimming removed 7 bases at V and 0 bases at J, with 13 bases between. The sample here was CD4+ or CD8+ T cells sorted from blood, taken in a trial of the OX40 agonist ivuxolimab. The J gene is TRBJ2-7, the V gene TRBV28; D call uncertain. The TCR comes from an adult with an advanced solid tumor such as melanoma, head and neck, liver or kidney cancer. The CDR3 DNA reads as TGTGCCAGCACTCCGGCCTTAAGCTCCTACGAGCAGTACTTC. Protein: CASTPALSSYEQYF.